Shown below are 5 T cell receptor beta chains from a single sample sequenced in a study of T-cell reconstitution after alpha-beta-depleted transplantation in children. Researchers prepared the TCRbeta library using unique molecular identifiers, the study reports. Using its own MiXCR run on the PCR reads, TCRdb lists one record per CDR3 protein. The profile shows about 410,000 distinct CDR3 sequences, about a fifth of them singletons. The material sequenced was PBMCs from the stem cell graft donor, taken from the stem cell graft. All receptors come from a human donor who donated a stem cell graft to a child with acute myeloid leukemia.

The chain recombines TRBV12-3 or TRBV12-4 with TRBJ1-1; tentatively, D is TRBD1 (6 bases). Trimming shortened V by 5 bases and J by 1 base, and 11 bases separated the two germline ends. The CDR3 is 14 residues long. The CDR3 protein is CASSRDRKNTEAFF. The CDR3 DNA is TGTGCCAGCAGTCGAGACAGGAAGAACACTGAAGCTTTCTTT.

The CDR3 here is CASGNQLNTEAFF. CDR3 nucleotide sequence: TGTGCCAGCGGAAACCAGCTGAACACTGAAGCTTTCTTT. This rearrangement joins TRBV14 to TRBJ1-1; D uncertain. V was pared by 8 bases and J by 0 bases, with 10 bases between. The length of the CDR3 is 13 residues. Germline V lookup: CDR1 SGHDN, CDR2 FVKESK.

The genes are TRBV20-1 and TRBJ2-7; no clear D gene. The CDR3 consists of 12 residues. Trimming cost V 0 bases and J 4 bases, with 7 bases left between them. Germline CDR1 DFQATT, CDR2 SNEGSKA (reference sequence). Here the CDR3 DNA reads TGCAGTGCTAGAGATCTCGGGTACGAGCAGTACTTC. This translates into CSARDLGYEQYF.

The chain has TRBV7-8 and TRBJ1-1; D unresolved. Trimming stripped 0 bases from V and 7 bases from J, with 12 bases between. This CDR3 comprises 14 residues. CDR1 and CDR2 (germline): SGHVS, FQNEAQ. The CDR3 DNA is TGTGCCAGCAGCTTAGCGGCAGGAGGAAGTGAAGCTTTCTTT. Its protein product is CASSLAAGGSEAFF.

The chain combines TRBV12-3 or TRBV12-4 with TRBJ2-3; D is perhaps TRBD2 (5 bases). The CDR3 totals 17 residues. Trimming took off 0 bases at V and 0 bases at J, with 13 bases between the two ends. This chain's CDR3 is CASSLARIRTSTDTQYF. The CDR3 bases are TGTGCCAGCAGTTTAGCTCGGATCCGGACTAGCACAGATACGCAGTATTTT.